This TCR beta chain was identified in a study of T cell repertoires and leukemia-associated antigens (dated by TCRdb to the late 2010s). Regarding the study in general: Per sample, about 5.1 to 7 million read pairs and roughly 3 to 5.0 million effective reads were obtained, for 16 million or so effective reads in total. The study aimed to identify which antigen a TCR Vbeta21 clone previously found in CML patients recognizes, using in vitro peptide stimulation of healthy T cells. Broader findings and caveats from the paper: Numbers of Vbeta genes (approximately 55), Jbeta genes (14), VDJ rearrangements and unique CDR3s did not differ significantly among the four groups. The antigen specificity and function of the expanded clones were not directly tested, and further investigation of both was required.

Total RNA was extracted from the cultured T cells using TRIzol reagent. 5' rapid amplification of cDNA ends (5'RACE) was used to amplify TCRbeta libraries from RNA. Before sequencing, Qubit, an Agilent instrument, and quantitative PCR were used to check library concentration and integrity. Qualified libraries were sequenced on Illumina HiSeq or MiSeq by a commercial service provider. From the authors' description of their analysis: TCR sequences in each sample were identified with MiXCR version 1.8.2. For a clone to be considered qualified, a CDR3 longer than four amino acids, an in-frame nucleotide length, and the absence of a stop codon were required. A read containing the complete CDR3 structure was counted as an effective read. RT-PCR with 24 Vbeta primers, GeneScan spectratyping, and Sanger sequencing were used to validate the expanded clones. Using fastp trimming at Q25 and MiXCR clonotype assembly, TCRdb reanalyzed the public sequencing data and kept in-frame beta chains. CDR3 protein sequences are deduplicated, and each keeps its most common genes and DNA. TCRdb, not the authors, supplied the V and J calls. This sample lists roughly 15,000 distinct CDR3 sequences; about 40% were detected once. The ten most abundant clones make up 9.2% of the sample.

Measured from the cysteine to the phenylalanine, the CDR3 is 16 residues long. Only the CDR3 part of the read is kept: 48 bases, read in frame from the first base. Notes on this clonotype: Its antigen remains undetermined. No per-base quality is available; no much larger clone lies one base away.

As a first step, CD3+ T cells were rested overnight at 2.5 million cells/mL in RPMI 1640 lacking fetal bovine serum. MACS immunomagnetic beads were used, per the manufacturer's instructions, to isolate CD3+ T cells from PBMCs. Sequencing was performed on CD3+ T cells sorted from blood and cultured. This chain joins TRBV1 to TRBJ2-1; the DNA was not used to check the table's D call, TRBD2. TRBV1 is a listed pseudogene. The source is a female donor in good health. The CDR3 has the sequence CTSSQRIAGPYNEQSF. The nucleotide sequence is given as TGCACCAGCAGCCAGAGGATAGCGGGACCCTACAATGAGCAGTCCTTC.